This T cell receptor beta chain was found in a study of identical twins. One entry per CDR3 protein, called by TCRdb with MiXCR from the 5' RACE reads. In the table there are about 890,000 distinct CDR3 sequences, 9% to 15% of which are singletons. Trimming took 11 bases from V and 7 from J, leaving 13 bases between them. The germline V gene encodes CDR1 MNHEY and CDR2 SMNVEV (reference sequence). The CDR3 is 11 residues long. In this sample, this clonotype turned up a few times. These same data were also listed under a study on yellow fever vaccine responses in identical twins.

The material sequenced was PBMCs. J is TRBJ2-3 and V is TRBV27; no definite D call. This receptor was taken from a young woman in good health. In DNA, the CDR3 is TGTGCCGTGCTGGGAAGGCATACGCAGTATTTT. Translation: CAVLGRHTQYF.